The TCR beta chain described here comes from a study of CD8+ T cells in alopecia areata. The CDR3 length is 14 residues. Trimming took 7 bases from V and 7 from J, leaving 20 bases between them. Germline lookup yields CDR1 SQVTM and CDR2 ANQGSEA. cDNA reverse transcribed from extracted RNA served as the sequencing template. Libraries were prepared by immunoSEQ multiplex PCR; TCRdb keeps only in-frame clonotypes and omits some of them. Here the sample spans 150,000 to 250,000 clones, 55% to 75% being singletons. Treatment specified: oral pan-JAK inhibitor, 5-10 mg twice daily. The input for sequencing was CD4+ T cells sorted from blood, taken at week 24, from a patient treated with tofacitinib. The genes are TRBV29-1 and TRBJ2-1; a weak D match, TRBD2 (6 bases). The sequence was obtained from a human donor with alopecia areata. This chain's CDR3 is CSGRRGEERNEQFF. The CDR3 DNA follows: TGCAGCGGAAGAAGAGGGGAGGAGAGGAATGAGCAGTTCTTC.